What follows are 30 T cell receptor beta chains derived from one specimen sequenced in a study of OX40 agonist ivuxolimab in advanced cancers. Assay: immunoSEQ multiplex PCR; the TCRdb copy retains only in-frame clones and omits some. The sample has 60,000 or so clones; about four fifths are singletons. Sample: CD4+ or CD8+ T cells sorted from blood, taken in a trial of the OX40 agonist ivuxolimab. The receptor source for this set is an adult with an advanced solid tumor such as melanoma, head and neck, liver or kidney cancer.

The V gene is TRBV19, the J gene TRBJ1-2; 9 bases are a match to TRBD1. With 4 bases clipped from V and 4 bases from J, the junction kept 7 bases outside the gene matches. Germline assignment: CDR1 LNHDA and CDR2 SQIVND (reference sequence). The CDR3 is 15 residues long. Here the CDR3 DNA reads TGTGCCAGTAGTAGTCCGGGACAGGGAGGCTATGGCTACACCTTC. Translation gives CASSSPGQGGYGYTF.

This rearrangement joins TRBV19 to TRBJ1-4; no clear D. Trimming removed 3 bases at V and 8 bases at J, with 16 bases between. CDR1 and CDR2 from the germline V gene are LNHDA and SQIVND (reference sequence). The CDR3 is 15 residues long. CDR3 amino acids: CASSIMREGWEKLFF. The CDR3 nucleotides read TGTGCCAGTAGTATTATGAGGGAGGGTTGGGAAAAACTGTTTTTT.

This clone came up once. The chain combines TRBV11-2 with TRBJ2-1; TRBD2 matches at 12 bases. The length of the CDR3 is 16 residues. CDR1 is SGHAT, CDR2 FQNNGV, per germline. V was pared by 1 base and J by 9 bases, with 7 bases of the junction left unmatched. The CDR3 is CASSLALAGGPSEQFF. DNA for the CDR3: TGTGCCAGCAGCTTAGCGCTAGCGGGAGGGCCCAGTGAGCAGTTCTTC.

This clone was found a few times. This chain connects TRBV5-1 to TRBJ2-2; 10 nucleotides line up with TRBD2. CDR1 is SGHRS, CDR2 YFSETQ, per germline. The CDR3 runs 16 residues. The V segment lost 4 bases and the J segment 4 bases; nucleotides outside the gene matches: 7. CDR3 nucleotide sequence: TGCGCCAGCAGCCCTAGCGGGAGCCGTGGCACCGGGGAGCTGTTTTTT. Translated, it gives CASSPSGSRGTGELFF.

The V and J genes are TRBV14 and TRBJ1-1; tentative D call: TRBD1 (5 bases). The V end lost 3 bases, the J end lost 4 bases, and 12 bases lay between the germline ends. The CDR3 has 14 amino acids. The V gene's germline CDR1 is SGHDN and CDR2 FVKESK. CDR3 sequence: CASSQGRTRTEAFF. In DNA, the CDR3 is TGTGCCAGCAGCCAGGGTCGGACACGCACTGAAGCTTTCTTT. Combining the CDR3 with reference TRBV14 and TRBJ1-1 gives the whole variable domain EAGVTQFPSHSVIEKGQTVTLRCDPISGHDNLYWYRRVMGKEIKFLLHFVKESKQDESGMPNNRFLAERTGGTYSTLKVQPAELEDSGVYFCASSQGRTRTEAFFGQGTRLTVV.

CDR3 loop: CASSFRDRGGTGELFF. The CDR3 DNA sequence: TGTGCCAGCAGTTTCCGGGACAGGGGAGGAACCGGGGAGCTGTTTTTT. This sequence joins TRBV27 and TRBJ2-2; TRBD1 aligns across 10 bases. The CDR3 length is 16 residues. J gave up 5 bases and V 3 bases, and 6 bases lay outside the gene matches. Germline values: CDR1 MNHEY, CDR2 SMNVEV (reference sequence).

The table lists this clone with a few counts. The chain is built from TRBV5-4 and TRBJ2-3, with TRBD2 identical over 9 bases. V shed 2 bases and J 2 bases; nucleotides not matched to a gene: 6. The CDR3 covers 16 residues. Germline CDR1 and CDR2: SGHNT and YYREEE (reference sequence). The CDR3 nucleotides are TGTGCCAGCAGCTTAACTAGCGGGCGGCCCACAGATACGCAGTATTTT. It yields the protein CASSLTSGRPTDTQYF.

The genes are TRBV19 and TRBJ1-1; no definite D call. V lost 3 bases, J lost 0 bases, and 8 bases lay in between. This CDR3 spans 14 amino acids. Germline V lookup: CDR1 LNHDA, CDR2 SQIVND (reference sequence). The CDR3 reads CASSISGLNTEAFF. The CDR3 nucleotides read TGTGCCAGTAGTATTAGCGGGCTGAACACTGAAGCTTTCTTT.

The chain recombines TRBV29-1 with TRBJ1-2; D not resolved. Germline V gene sequence: CDR1 SQVTM, CDR2 ANQGSEA. V gave up 2 bases and J gave up 8 bases, with 21 bases separating them. This CDR3 has 15 residues. The DNA for the CDR3 is TGCAGCGTTGAACCCATCACTATCTCGAGTCAAGGCTACACCTTC. Encoded protein: CSVEPITISSQGYTF.

The V and J genes are TRBV5-6 and TRBJ1-3; D remains ambiguous. CDR1 and CDR2 from the germline V gene are SGHDT and YYEEEE. Trimming took off 1 base at V and 0 bases at J, with 5 bases between the two ends. This CDR3 region has 14 residues. DNA of the CDR3: TGTGCCAGCAGCTTGTTAAACTCTGGAAACACCATATATTTT. This encodes CASSLLNSGNTIYF.

This chain connects TRBV6-5 to TRBJ2-7, with D maybe TRBD1 (6 bases). The CDR3 loop spans 15 amino acids. The germline V gene has CDR1 MNHEY and CDR2 SVGAGI. Trimming pared 0 bases from V and 3 bases from J, leaving 12 bases between. CDR3 amino acids: CASSYSGHIGYEQYF. CDR3 nucleotide sequence: TGTGCCAGCAGTTACTCGGGACACATAGGCTACGAGCAGTACTTC.

The chain recombines TRBV5-6 with TRBJ2-5; D gene unclear. V was cut by 1 base and J by 4 bases, with 8 bases left in between. This CDR3 contains 13 residues. From germline, CDR1 is SGHDT and CDR2 YYEEEE. In nucleotides, the CDR3 is TGTGCCAGCAGCTTGACGAACTCAGAGACCCAGTACTTC. It specifies CASSLTNSETQYF.

J is TRBJ2-3 and V is TRBV6-4, with a tentative D call TRBD2 (6 bases). CDR1 MRHNA and CDR2 SNTAGT come from the germline V gene. V was clipped by 3 bases and J by 1 base, with 8 bases between them. The CDR3 covers 14 residues. The CDR3 sequence is CASSEKRGTDTQYF. The CDR3 DNA reads as TGTGCCAGCAGTGAAAAGCGGGGCACAGATACGCAGTATTTT.

The chain links TRBV5-1 to TRBJ1-1, with D hard to call. The CDR3 is 13 amino acids. From germline, CDR1 is SGHRS and CDR2 YFSETQ. V lost 0 bases and J 5 bases, leaving 8 bases between the germline ends. The CDR3 DNA reads as TGCGCCAGCAGCTTGGGAGGTGGAACTGAAGCTTTCTTT. Translated: CASSLGGGTEAFF.

This clone was observed once. The chain uses TRBV11-2 and TRBJ1-1; no firm D call. The CDR3 is made up of 14 amino acids. Germline assignment: CDR1 SGHAT and CDR2 FQNNGV. V gave up 0 bases and J gave up 2 bases, with 7 bases separating them. The CDR3 DNA follows: TGTGCCAGCAGCTTAGATGGGCTAAACACTGAAGCTTTCTTT. This gives the protein CASSLDGLNTEAFF.

The chain employs TRBV30 and TRBJ1-6; 7 bases are a match to TRBD1. The CDR3 loop spans 16 amino acids. Germline V gives CDR1 GTSNPN, CDR2 SVGIG (reference sequence). V lost 0 bases, J lost 0 bases, and 2 bases stayed unmatched. CDR3 in amino acids: CAWSVGGYSYNSPLHF. DNA for the CDR3: TGTGCCTGGAGTGTAGGGGGCTACTCCTATAATTCACCCCTCCACTTT. The whole variable domain, remainder taken from reference TRBV30 and TRBJ1-6, is SQTIHQWPATLVQPVGSPLSLECTVEGTSNPNLYWYRQAAGRGLQLLFYSVGIGQISSEVPQNLSASRPQDRQFILSSKKLLLSDSGFYLCAWSVGGYSYNSPLHFGNGTRLTVT.

V and J are TRBV7-2 and TRBJ1-1; 11 positions match TRBD1. Per germline, CDR1 SGHTA and CDR2 FQGNSA. The CDR3 spans 15 residues. The trim removed 5 bases at V and 4 bases at J, leaving 6 bases unmatched. The CDR3 DNA reads as TGTGCCAGCAGCCCCCGGACAGGGGGCCCCACTGAAGCTTTCTTT. This gives the protein CASSPRTGGPTEAFF.

This chain uses TRBV30 with TRBJ2-5; the D call may be TRBD1 or TRBD2 (5 bases each). The V end was cut by 5 bases, the J end by 3 bases, with 19 bases between. This CDR3 is built from 15 residues. Germline CDR1 GTSNPN, CDR2 SVGIG (reference sequence). The CDR3 DNA reads TGTGCCTGGGGTCCTTTGGGGACCCCAAAAGAGACCCAGTACTTC. It yields the protein CAWGPLGTPKETQYF.

This clone is a singleton in its sample. V and J are TRBV6-5 and TRBJ2-3, with D perhaps matching TRBD2 (6 bases). This CDR3 contains 13 residues. The ends were cut back, 8 bases at V and 0 bases at J, with 9 bases in the middle. CDR1 and CDR2 (germline): MNHEY, SVGAGI. The DNA of the CDR3 is TGTGCCAGCCGGGGGACTAGCACAGATACGCAGTATTTT. Amino acid sequence: CASRGTSTDTQYF.

The rearrangement links TRBV19 to TRBJ1-1, with a weak D call TRBD1 (6 bases). This CDR3 comprises 14 residues. With 6 bases removed from V and 5 bases from J, the gap between germline ends came to 16 bases. Germline lookup yields CDR1 LNHDA and CDR2 SQIVND (reference sequence). The CDR3 here is CASSGGGHYTEAFF. DNA for the CDR3: TGTGCCAGTAGCGGGGGCGGGCATTATACTGAAGCTTTCTTT.

The CDR3 is CASSRGAYEQYF. The CDR3 DNA follows: TGTGCCAGCAGCCGGGGGGCCTACGAGCAGTACTTC. V usage is TRBV25-1 and J usage is TRBJ2-7; 7 bases align to TRBD2. Trimming removed 6 bases from V and 2 bases from J; junction bases left unmatched: 1. The CDR3 covers 12 residues. Germline CDR1 MGHDK, CDR2 SYGVNS.

This clone was seen once. The chain couples TRBV5-1 to TRBJ2-2; TRBD1 agrees at 8 bases. Per the germline V gene, CDR1 is SGHRS and CDR2 is YFSETQ. V was clipped by 5 bases and J by 5 bases; unmatched bases: 8. The CDR3 has 15 residues. This chain's CDR3 is CASRPGQGRTGELFF. The DNA of the CDR3 is TGCGCCAGCAGGCCCGGACAGGGTCGAACCGGGGAGCTGTTTTTT.

The chain carries TRBV2 and TRBJ2-5, with TRBD1 as a possible D gene (6 bases). Gene TRBJ2-7 matches the end of the DNA better, so the J call may be wrong. The germline V gene has CDR1 SNHLY and CDR2 FYNNEI. The CDR3 runs 12 residues. The CDR3: CASSVQGYEQYF. For the CDR3, the DNA is TGTGCCAGCAGTGTACAGGGCTACGAGCAGTACTTC.

V and J are TRBV30 and TRBJ2-7; D gene unclear. CDR3 length equals 12 residues. Trimming left V 1 base short and J 3 bases short, with 7 bases between. Germline CDR1 reads GTSNPN; CDR2 reads SVGIG (reference sequence). CDR3: CAWSAGFYEQYF. The CDR3 DNA sequence: TGTGCCTGGAGTGCAGGTTTCTACGAGCAGTACTTC.

The chain uses TRBV30 and TRBJ2-6; unclear D gene. The CDR3 has 13 amino acids. Trimming cost V 0 bases and J 3 bases, with 3 bases left between them. Germline V gene sequence: CDR1 GTSNPN, CDR2 SVGIG (reference sequence). CDR3 sequence (DNA): TGTGCCTGGAGTGTAGGTGGGGCCAACGTCCTGACTTTC. Protein sequence: CAWSVGGANVLTF.

The V call is TRBV11-2, the J call TRBJ2-1, with D tentatively TRBD2 (6 bases). The germline V and J ends were trimmed by 6 bases and 7 bases, with 22 bases remaining between them. Germline loops: CDR1 SGHAT, CDR2 FQNNGV. There are 16 residues in the CDR3. CDR3 sequence (DNA): TGTGCCAGCAGGCCCCGCGGGGCGTGGGCTTGGAATGAGCAGTTCTTC. Translation: CASRPRGAWAWNEQFF.

This clone was counted a single time. The J gene is TRBJ2-5, the V gene TRBV30, with 13 positions matching TRBD2. This CDR3 has 15 amino acids. V shed 3 bases and J 5 bases; nucleotides not matched to a gene: 6. Per the germline V gene, CDR1 is GTSNPN and CDR2 is SVGIG (reference sequence). CDR3 protein: CAWRRGLAGVETQYF. The CDR3, as DNA: TGTGCCTGGAGGCGAGGACTAGCGGGAGTGGAGACCCAGTACTTC. Looking up the rest from reference TRBV30 and TRBJ2-5 gives the full variable domain: SQTIHQWPATLVQPVGSPLSLECTVEGTSNPNLYWYRQAAGRGLQLLFYSVGIGQISSEVPQNLSASRPQDRQFILSSKKLLLSDSGFYLCAWRRGLAGVETQYFGPGTRLLVL.

The rearrangement links TRBV5-8 to TRBJ2-3, with TRBD1 matching 8 bases. CDR1 and CDR2 (germline): SGHTS, YDEGEE. The CDR3 extends over 18 amino acids. After removal of 0 bases from V and 3 bases from J, the junction contained 12 bases not matched to a gene. The CDR3: CASSLEGQGASGTDTQYF. CDR3 bases: TGTGCCAGCAGCTTGGAGGGGCAGGGGGCTAGTGGGACAGATACGCAGTATTTT.

The rearrangement links TRBV9 to TRBJ2-3; D gene ambiguous. Germline CDR1 reads SGDLS; CDR2 reads YYNGEE. The CDR3 has 15 amino acids. The V gene lost 0 bases and the J gene lost 0 bases, with 8 bases spanning the gap. The CDR3 bases are TGTGCCAGCAGCGTAGTTGGATCTAGCACAGATACGCAGTATTTT. Its protein product is CASSVVGSSTDTQYF.

This clone was seen only a few times. J is TRBJ2-5 and V is TRBV18, with 8 positions matching TRBD1. The V gene end was trimmed by 3 bases and the J gene end by 5 bases; junction bases not matched to a gene: 2. The CDR3 contains 13 residues. Germline V gene lookup returns CDR1 KGHSH and CDR2 LQKENI. The CDR3: CASSPQGAETQYF. CDR3 nucleotide sequence: TGTGCCAGCTCACCCCAGGGGGCGGAGACCCAGTACTTC.